The 3 T cell receptor beta chains below were found in one sample sequenced in a study of T-cell reconstitution after alpha-beta-depleted transplantation in children (dated by TCRdb to 2016 to 2018). Library prep was done by PCR. Sequencer: Illumina HiSeq 2500. TCR libraries were prepared with molecular barcoding, using unique molecular identifiers to normalize TCRbeta repertoire quantification. TCRdb handled the public reads itself, with Q25 trimming in fastp and clone calling in MiXCR, and kept productive beta chains. When rows share a CDR3 protein, they turn into one entry using the most common DNA and genes. Across this sample there are around 410,000 distinct CDR3 sequences, with 9.5% to 13% seen only once. The ten biggest clones cover roughly 6% of the sample. The sample consisted of PBMCs from the stem cell graft donor, taken from the stem cell graft. All receptors derive from a human donor who donated a stem cell graft to a child with acute myeloid leukemia.

This clonotype occurred a few times. The chain combines TRBV6-5 with TRBJ2-3; the D is unclear. Trimming removed 2 bases at V and 0 bases at J, with 9 bases between. Germline V CDR1 and CDR2: MNHEY, SVGAGI. The CDR3 loop spans 15 amino acids. CDR3 protein: CASSYLGVSTDTQYF. DNA of the CDR3: TGTGCCAGCAGTTACCTTGGGGTTAGCACAGATACGCAGTATTTT.

The chain combines TRBV5-1 with TRBJ2-5, with TRBD2 identical over 7 bases. CDR1 SGHRS and CDR2 YFSETQ come from the germline V gene. CDR3 size: 15 residues. Trimming removed 0 bases from V and 5 bases from J; junction bases left unmatched: 7. The CDR3 region has the DNA TGCGCCAGCAGCTTGGTGGGCGCTAGCGGCGAGACCCAGTACTTC. Translation gives CASSLVGASGETQYF.

This clonotype was picked up a small number of times. The chain has TRBV4-3 and TRBJ1-3; perhaps TRBD1 as D (5 bases). CDR1 and CDR2 from the germline V gene are LGHNA and YSLEER. The CDR3 consists of 18 residues. V dropped 0 bases and J dropped 0 bases, with 15 bases sitting between them. The chain's CDR3 is CASSQDLGTRISGNTIYF. CDR3 nucleotide sequence: TGCGCCAGCAGCCAAGATCTTGGGACCCGGATCTCTGGAAACACCATATATTTT.